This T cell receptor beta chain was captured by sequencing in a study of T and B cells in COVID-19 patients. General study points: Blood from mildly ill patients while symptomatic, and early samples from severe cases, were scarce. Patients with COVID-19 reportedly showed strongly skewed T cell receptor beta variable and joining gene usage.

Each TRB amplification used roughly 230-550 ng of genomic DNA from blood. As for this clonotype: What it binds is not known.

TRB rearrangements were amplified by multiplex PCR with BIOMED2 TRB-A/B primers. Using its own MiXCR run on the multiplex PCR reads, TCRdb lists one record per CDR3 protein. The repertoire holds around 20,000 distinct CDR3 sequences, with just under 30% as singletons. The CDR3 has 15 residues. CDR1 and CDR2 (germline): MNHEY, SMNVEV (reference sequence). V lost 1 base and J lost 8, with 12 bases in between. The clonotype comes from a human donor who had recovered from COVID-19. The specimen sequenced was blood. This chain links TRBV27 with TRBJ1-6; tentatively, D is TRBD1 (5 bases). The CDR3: CASSLWGGRDSPLHF. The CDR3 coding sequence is TGTGCCAGCAGTTTATGGGGGGGAAGAGATTCACCCCTCCACTTT.